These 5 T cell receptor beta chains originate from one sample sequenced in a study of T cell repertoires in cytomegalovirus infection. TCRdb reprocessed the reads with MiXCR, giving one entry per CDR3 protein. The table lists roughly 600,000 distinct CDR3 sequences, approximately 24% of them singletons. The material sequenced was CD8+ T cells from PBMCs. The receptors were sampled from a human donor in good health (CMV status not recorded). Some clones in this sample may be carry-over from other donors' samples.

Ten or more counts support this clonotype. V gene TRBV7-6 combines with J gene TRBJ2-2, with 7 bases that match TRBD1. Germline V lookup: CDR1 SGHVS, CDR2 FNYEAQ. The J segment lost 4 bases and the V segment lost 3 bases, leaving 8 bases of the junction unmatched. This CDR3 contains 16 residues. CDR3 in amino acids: CASSLTFRDSTGELFF. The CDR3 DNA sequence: TGTGCCAGCAGCTTGACTTTCCGGGACAGCACCGGGGAGCTGTTTTTT.

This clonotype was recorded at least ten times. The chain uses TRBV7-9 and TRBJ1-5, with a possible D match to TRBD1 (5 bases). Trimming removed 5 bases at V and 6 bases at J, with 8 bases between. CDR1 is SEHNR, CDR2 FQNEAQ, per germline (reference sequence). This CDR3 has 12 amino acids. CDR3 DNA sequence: TGTGCCAGCAGCCCCGGGGGTCAGCCCCAGCATTTT. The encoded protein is CASSPGGQPQHF. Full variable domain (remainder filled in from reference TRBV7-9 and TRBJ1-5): DTGVSQNPRHKITKRGQNVTFRCDPISEHNRLYWYRQTLGQGPEFLTYFQNEAQLEKSRLLSDRFSAERPKGSFSTLEIQRTEQGDSAMYLCASSPGGQPQHFGDGTRLSIL.

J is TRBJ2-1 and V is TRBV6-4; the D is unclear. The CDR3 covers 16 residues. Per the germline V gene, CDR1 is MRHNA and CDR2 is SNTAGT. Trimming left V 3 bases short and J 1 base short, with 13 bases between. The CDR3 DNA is TGTGCCAGCAGTGAGGGTCCCCCGGCTTCCTACAATGAGCAGTTCTTC. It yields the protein CASSEGPPASYNEQFF.

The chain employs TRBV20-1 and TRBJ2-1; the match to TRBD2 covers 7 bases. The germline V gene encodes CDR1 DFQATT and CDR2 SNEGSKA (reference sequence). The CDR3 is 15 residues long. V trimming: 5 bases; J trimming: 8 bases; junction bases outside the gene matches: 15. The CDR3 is CSAPLPRTSFDEQFF. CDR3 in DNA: TGCAGTGCTCCCCTACCCAGGACTAGTTTCGATGAGCAGTTCTTC.

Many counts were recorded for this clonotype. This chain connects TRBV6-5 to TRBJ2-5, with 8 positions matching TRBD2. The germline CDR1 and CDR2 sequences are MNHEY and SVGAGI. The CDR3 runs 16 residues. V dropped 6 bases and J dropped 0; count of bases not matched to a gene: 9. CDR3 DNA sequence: TGTGCCAGCAGGCTGTGGGAGCGGGGGTACCAAGAGACCCAGTACTTC. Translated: CASRLWERGYQETQYF.